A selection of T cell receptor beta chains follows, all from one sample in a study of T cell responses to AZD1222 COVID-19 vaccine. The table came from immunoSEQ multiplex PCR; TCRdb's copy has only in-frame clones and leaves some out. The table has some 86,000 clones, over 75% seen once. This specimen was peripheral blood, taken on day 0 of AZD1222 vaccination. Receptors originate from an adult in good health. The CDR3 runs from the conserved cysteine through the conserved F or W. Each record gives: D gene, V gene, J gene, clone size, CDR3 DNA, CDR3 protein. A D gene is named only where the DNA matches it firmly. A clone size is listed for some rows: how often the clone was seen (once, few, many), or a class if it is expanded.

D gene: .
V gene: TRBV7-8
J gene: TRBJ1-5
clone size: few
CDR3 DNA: TGTGCCAGCAGCCTAGGGCGACAGACCACTAGCAATCAGCCCCAGCATTTT
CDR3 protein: CASSLGRQTTSNQPQHF

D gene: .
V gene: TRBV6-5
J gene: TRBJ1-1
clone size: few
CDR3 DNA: TGTGCCAGCAGTTACTCCCCTTCAGGGACTGAAGCTTTCTTT
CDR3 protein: CASSYSPSGTEAFF

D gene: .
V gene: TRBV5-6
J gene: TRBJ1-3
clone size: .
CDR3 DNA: TGTGCCAGCAGTTCCCCATTCGGAGGGTCTGGAAACACCATATATTTT
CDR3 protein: CASSSPFGGSGNTIYF

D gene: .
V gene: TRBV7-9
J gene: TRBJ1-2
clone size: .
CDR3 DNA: TGTGCCAGCAGCGACGTACGTTATGGCTACACCTTC
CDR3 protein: CASSDVRYGYTF

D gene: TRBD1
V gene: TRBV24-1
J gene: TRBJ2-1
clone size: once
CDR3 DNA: TGTGCCACCAGTGACCCCGGACAGGTCCACAATGAGCAGTTCTTC
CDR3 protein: CATSDPGQVHNEQFF

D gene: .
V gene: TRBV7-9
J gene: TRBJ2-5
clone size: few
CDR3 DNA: TGTGCCAGCAGCTACGGACAGGGCGGTAGCGGGGTAGAGACCCAGTACTTC
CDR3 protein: CASSYGQGGSGVETQYF

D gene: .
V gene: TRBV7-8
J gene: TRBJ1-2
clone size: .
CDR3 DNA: TGTGCCAGCAGCTCGGACAGAAATACTAACTATGGCTACACCTTC
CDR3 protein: CASSSDRNTNYGYTF

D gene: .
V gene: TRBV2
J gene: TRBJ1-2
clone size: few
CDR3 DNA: TGTGCCAGCAGCGCGTCTCCTGCTGACTATGGCTACACCTTC
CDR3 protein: CASSASPADYGYTF

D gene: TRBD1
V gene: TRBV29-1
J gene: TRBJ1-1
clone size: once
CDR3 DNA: TGCAGCGTTGCGGGACAGAGTATGAACACTGAAGCTTTCTTT
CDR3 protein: CSVAGQSMNTEAFF

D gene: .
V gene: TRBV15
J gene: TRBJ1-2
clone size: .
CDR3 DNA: TGTGCCACCAGCCCCGCCCCAACACGCGCAGTTGGGGCTTACACCTTC
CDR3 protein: CATSPAPTRAVGAYTF

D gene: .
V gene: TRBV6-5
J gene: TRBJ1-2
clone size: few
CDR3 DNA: TGTGCCAGCAGTTACTCGGAGAGGCTAGGCTACACCTTC
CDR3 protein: CASSYSERLGYTF

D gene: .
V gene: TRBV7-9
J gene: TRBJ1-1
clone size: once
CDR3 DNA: TGTGCCAGCAGCGGAGGGGGACCCCAGAACACTGAAGCTTTCTTT
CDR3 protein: CASSGGGPQNTEAFF

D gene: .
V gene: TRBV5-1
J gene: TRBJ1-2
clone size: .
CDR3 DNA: TGCGCCAGCAGCTTGGGGACAGACTATGGCTACACCTTC
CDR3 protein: CASSLGTDYGYTF

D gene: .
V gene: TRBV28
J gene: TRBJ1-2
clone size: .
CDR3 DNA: .
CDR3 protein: CANRYSCRNYGYTF

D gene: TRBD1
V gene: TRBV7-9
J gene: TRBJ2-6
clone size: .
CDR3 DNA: TGTGCCAGCATGACTGGGACAGGGGCCCCTGGGGCCAACGTCCTGACTTTC
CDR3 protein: CASMTGTGAPGANVLTF

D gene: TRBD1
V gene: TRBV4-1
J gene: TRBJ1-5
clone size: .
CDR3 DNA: TGCGCCAGCAGCCAAGGGGGACAGAACAATCAGCCCCAGCATTTT
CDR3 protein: CASSQGGQNNQPQHF

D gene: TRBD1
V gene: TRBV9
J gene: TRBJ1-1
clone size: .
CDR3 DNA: TGTGCCAGCAGCGTAGGACGGACAGGGGCTGAAGCTTTCTTT
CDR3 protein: CASSVGRTGAEAFF

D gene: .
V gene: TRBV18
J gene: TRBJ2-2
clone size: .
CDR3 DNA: TGTGCCAGCTCACCCGGGGGCGGGCCGTTCACCGGGGAGCTGTTTTTT
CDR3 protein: CASSPGGGPFTGELFF

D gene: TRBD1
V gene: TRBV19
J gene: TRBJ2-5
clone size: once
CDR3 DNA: TGTGCCAGTAGTGGTGAGGCCGGGACAGGGGGTTATGAGACCCAGTACTTC
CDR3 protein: CASSGEAGTGGYETQYF

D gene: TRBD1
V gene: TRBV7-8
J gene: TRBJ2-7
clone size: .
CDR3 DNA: TGTGCCAGCAGCCCACAGGGGGCTACCGCCTACGAGCAGTACTTC
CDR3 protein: CASSPQGATAYEQYF

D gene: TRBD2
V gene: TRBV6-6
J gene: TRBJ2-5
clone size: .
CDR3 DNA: TGTGCCAGCAACGGACTAGCGGGAGAGCTAGGGACCCAGTACTTC
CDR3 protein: CASNGLAGELGTQYF

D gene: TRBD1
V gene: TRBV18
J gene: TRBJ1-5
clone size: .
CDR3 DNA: TGTGCCAGCTCACGGGACAGGGTGAGCAATCAGCCCCAGCATTTT
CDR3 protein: CASSRDRVSNQPQHF